This T cell receptor beta chain was identified during a study of CD8+CD57+ T cells in acquired aplastic anemia. The germline V and J ends were trimmed by 6 bases and 0 bases, with 8 bases remaining between them. The length of the CDR3 is 14 residues. CDR1 and CDR2 from the germline V gene are ENHRY and SYGVKD. The authors sequenced patients whose flow cytometry had shown CD8+CD57+ cell expansion. Among the patients, all had severe acquired aplastic anemia. Sampling of blood occurred while the patients had still received no therapy. Profiling of TCR beta VDJ combinations and CDR3 sequences used genomic DNA as template. Each CDR3 protein gets one entry after TCRdb re-called the reads with MiXCR. The repertoire has 200,000 to 250,000 distinct CDR3 sequences, less than 75% of them found once; the top ten carry 58%.

This rearrangement joins TRBV10-3 to TRBJ1-4, with D maybe TRBD1 (6 bases). The sequenced sample consisted of sorted CD4+, CD8+, or CD8+CD57+ T cells (not recorded which) from PBMCs. The receptor comes from a human donor with aplastic anemia. CDR3 protein: CAIRDSATNEKLFF. Written as DNA, the CDR3 is TGTGCCATCAGGGACAGTGCAACTAATGAAAAACTGTTTTTT.